The clone carrying this T cell receptor (beta chain) was seen a few times. What it binds is not known. The sample is drawn from a study of T-cell memory formation after mild COVID-19. Background on the study: Clustering of TCRs was largely donor specific.

The TCR alpha and TCR beta cDNA libraries, bearing sample barcodes and UMIs, were generated by 5'RACE using constant-segment primers. TCRdb independently ran MiXCR on the 5' RACE reads; one entry per CDR3 protein. The repertoire holds roughly 300,000 distinct CDR3 sequences, roughly 15% seen once, with approximately 21% in the top ten. Germline-derived CDR1 and CDR2 are SGHRS and YFSETQ. The CDR3 runs to 15 residues. Trimming removed 0 bases from V and 10 bases from J, with 18 bases in between. The study, taken as a whole, reports: Clones which contracted sat mainly in CM and EM if CD4+, and in EMRA if CD8+. Clones that contracted from day 15 to 85 were balanced CD4/CD8, while later expanders leaned CD4+.

The J gene is TRBJ2-3, the V gene TRBV5-1; D is possibly TRBD1 or TRBD2 (5 bases each). The sample comprised PBMCs or a T cell subset sorted from them (not recorded which). The receptor was isolated from a man between 18 and 29 years old who had mild COVID-19 (a few samples of this study predate the infection). Cell type and time point are not known. CDR3 in DNA: TGCGCCAGCAGCTTGGACGGGACGGTTGGGTCCGCGCAGTATTTT. Translated, it gives CASSLDGTVGSAQYF.